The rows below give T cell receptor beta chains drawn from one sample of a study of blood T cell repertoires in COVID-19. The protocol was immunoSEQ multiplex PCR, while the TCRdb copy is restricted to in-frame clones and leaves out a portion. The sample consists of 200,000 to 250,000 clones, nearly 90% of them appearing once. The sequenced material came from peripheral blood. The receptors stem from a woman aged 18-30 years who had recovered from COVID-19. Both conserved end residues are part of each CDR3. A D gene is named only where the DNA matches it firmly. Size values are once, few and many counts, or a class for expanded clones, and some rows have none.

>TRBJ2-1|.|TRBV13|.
CASSLLLPGSYGYNEQFF
TGTGCCAGCAGCTTACTCCTCCCCGGGAGTTATGGGTACAATGAGCAGTTCTTC
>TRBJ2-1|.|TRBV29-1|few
CSVSLGGLPNSSYNEQFF
TGCAGCGTTTCCCTGGGGGGACTTCCGAATTCTTCCTACAATGAGCAGTTCTTC
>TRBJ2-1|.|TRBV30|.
CAWSRLVPRDEQFF
TGTGCCTGGAGCCGACTAGTCCCTCGCGATGAGCAGTTCTTC
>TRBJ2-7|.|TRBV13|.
CASSLGTGTYEQYF
TGTGCCAGCAGCTTAGGAACAGGGACCTACGAGCAGTACTTC
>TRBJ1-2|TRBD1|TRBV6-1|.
CASSEDRGDVTF
TGTGCCAGCAGTGAGGACAGGGGTGATGTGACCTTC
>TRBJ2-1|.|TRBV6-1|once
CASSAFLEDPNNEQFF
TGTGCCAGCAGTGCCTTTTTGGAGGACCCAAACAATGAGCAGTTCTTC
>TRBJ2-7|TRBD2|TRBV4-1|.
CASSKTSGSPSERYEQYF
TGCGCCAGCAGCAAGACTAGCGGGAGCCCCTCGGAAAGATACGAGCAGTACTTC
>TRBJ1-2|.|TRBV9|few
CASSVQNYGYTF
TGTGCCAGCAGCGTTCAAAACTATGGCTACACCTTC
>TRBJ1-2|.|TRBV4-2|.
CASSQAPGENYGYTF
TGTGCCAGCAGCCAAGCTCCAGGGGAGAACTATGGCTACACCTTC
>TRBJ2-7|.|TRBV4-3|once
CASSQDLGRRYEQYF
TGCGCCAGCAGCCAGGACCTAGGGAGGCGGTACGAGCAGTACTTC
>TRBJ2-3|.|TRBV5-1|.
CASSLEGAPTDTQYF
TGCGCCAGCAGCTTGGAAGGAGCCCCCACAGATACGCAGTATTTT
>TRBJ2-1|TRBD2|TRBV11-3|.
CASSLDGYGLAVNNEQFF
TGTGCCAGCAGCTTAGACGGCTACGGACTAGCGGTAAACAATGAGCAGTTCTTC
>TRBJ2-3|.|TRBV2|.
CATTRRGMSRTDTQYF
TGTGCCACCACGCGAAGGGGAATGTCTCGGACAGATACGCAGTATTTT
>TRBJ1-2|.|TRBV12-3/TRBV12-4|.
CASSNYGYTF
TGTGCCAGCAGCAACTATGGTTACACCTTC
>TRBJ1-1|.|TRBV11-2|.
CASSLGRGMGTEAFF
TGTGCCAGCAGCTTAGGAAGGGGAATGGGGACTGAAGCTTTCTTT
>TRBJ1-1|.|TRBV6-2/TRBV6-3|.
CASSYPSMNTEAFF
TGTGCCAGCAGTTACCCAAGCATGAACACTGAAGCTTTCTTT
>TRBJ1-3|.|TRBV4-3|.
CASSQDTQGPRFSGNTIYF
TGCGCCAGCAGCCAAGATACGCAGGGCCCCCGATTCTCTGGAAACACCATATATTTT
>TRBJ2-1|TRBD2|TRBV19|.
CASSQAGGMNNEQFF
TGTGCCAGTAGCCAAGCGGGAGGGATGAACAATGAGCAGTTCTTC
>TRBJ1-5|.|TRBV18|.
CASSFRPIVELTSNQPQHF
TGTGCCAGCTCATTTAGACCGATTGTGGAGCTAACAAGCAATCAGCCCCAGCATTTT
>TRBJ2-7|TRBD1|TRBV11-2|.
CASSLALRDRGNEQYF
TGTGCCAGCAGCTTAGCTTTGCGGGACAGGGGTAACGAGCAGTACTTC
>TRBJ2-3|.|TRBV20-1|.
CSASRAADTQYF
TGCAGTGCTAGTCGAGCCGCAGATACGCAGTATTTT
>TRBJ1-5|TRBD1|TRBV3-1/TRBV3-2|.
CASSQGTGAQPQHF
TGTGCCAGCAGCCAAGGGACAGGGGCTCAGCCCCAGCATTTT
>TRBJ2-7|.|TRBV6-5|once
CASSYFAGTYEQYF
TGTGCCAGCAGTTACTTCGCGGGGACCTACGAGCAGTACTTC
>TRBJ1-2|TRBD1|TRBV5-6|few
CASSRQGASGYTF
TGTGCCAGCAGCCGACAGGGGGCTTCTGGCTACACCTTC
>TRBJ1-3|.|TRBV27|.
CASSLTGRPGNTIYF
TGTGCCAGCAGTCTGACAGGCCGTCCGGGAAACACCATATATTTT
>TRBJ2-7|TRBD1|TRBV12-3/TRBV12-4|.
CASSLGDRVYF
TGTGCCAGCAGTTTAGGAGACAGGGTATACTTC
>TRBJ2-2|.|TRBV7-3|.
CASSLVGGLRTGELFF
TGTGCCAGCAGCTTAGTCGGCGGGTTGCGCACCGGGGAGCTGTTTTTT
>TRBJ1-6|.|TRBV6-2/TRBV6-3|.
CASRYSRDIASPLHF
TGTGCCAGCAGGTACAGCCGGGACATCGCCTCACCCCTCCACTTT
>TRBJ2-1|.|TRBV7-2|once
CASSLVPSYNEQFF
TGTGCCAGCAGCTTAGTCCCCAGTTACAATGAGCAGTTCTTC
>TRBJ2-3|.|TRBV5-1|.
CASKEVSDTQYF
TGCGCCAGCAAGGAGGTTTCAGATACGCAGTATTTT
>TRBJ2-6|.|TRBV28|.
CASLSISGANVLTF
TGTGCCAGCCTCAGTATATCTGGGGCCAACGTCCTGACTTTC
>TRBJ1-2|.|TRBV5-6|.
CASSLAALPNYGYTF
TGTGCCAGCAGCTTGGCCGCACTCCCTAACTATGGCTACACCTTC
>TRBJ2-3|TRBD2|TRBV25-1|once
CASSRAGGPRDTQYF
TGTGCCAGCAGTCGTGCGGGAGGGCCGAGGGATACGCAGTATTTT
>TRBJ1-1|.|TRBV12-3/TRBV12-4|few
CASSHQVNTEAFF
TGTGCCAGCAGTCATCAGGTGAACACTGAAGCTTTCTTT
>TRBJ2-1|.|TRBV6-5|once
CASQLQRASDEQFF
TGTGCCAGTCAGCTGCAGCGGGCTAGCGATGAGCAGTTCTTC
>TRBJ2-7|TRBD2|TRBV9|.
CASSVGVRDYAEQYF
TGTGCCAGCAGCGTAGGTGTTAGGGACTATGCCGAGCAGTACTTC
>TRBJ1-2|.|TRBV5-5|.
CASQLSQGQSLHGYTF
TGTGCCAGCCAACTTAGCCAAGGACAGTCTTTACATGGCTACACCTTC
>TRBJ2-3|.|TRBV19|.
CASNRVSTDTQYF
TGTGCCAGTAACCGGGTTAGCACAGATACGCAGTATTTT
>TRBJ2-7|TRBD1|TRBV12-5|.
CASDSGTGGRNEQYF
TGTGCTAGTGACTCGGGGACAGGGGGAAGAAACGAGCAGTACTTC
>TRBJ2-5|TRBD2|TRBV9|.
CASSDPSRASGDIYQETQYF
TGTGCCAGCAGCGACCCCTCTAGAGCTAGCGGGGATATATACCAAGAGACCCAGTACTTC
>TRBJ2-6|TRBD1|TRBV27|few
CASREGTGRAGANVLTF
TGTGCCAGCAGGGAGGGGACAGGGAGGGCTGGGGCCAACGTCCTGACTTTC
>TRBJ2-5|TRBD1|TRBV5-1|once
CASSSGQGGETQYF
TGCGCCAGCAGCTCCGGACAGGGGGGAGAGACCCAGTACTTC
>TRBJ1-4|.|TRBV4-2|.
CASSQWTGRGEGEKLFF
TGTGCCAGCAGCCAATGGACCGGGAGGGGCGAGGGTGAAAAACTGTTTTTT
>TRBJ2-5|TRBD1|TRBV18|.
CASTPGQAFETQYF
TGTGCCAGCACACCGGGACAGGCCTTTGAGACCCAGTACTTC
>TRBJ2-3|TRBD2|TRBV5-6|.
CASSLAASGRPDTQYF
TGTGCCAGCAGCTTGGCTGCTAGCGGGAGGCCAGATACGCAGTATTTT
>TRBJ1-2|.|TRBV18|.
CASSLDGLNYGYTF
TGTGCCAGCTCACTGGACGGACTTAACTATGGCTACACCTTC
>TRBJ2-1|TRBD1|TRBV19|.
CASSIWDSPRNEQFF
TGTGCCAGTAGTATATGGGACAGCCCGAGGAATGAGCAGTTCTTC
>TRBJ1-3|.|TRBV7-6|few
CASSSQPTGLSGNTIYF
TGTGCCAGCAGCTCCCAACCTACAGGCCTCTCTGGAAACACCATATATTTT
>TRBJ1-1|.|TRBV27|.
CASKSGMNTEAFF
TGTGCCAGCAAAAGCGGGATGAACACTGAAGCTTTCTTT
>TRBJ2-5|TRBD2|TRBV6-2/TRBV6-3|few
CASSYLRPSGRETQYF
TGTGCCAGCAGTTACTTGCGTCCTAGCGGGAGGGAGACCCAGTACTTC
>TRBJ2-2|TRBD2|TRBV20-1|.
CSASSGLAESGELFF
TGCAGTGCTAGTTCGGGACTAGCGGAAAGCGGGGAGCTGTTTTTT
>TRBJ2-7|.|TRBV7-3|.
CASSLNPGPYEQYF
TGTGCCAGCAGCTTAAATCCAGGGCCCTACGAGCAGTACTTC
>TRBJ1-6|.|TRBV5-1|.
CASSLGGGARSPLHF
TGCGCCAGCAGCTTGGGTGGGGGGGCTCGGTCACCCCTCCACTTT